The 24 T cell receptor beta chains below all came from one sample that was sequenced in a study of OX40 agonist ivuxolimab in advanced cancers. Library method: the immunoSEQ multiplex PCR assay. Entries here come from immuneACCESS through TCRdb and include only in-frame sequences with V and J called. Some clones fail to appear in such tables; in the studies checked, an unresolved V gene covers under half of the shortfall, and the cause of the remainder is unknown. For this sample the table gives approximately 71,000 clones, of which 84% were detected only once. The ten largest clonotypes hold less than 0.85% of the sample. The specimen was CD4+ or CD8+ T cells sorted from blood, collected in a trial of the OX40 agonist ivuxolimab. Source of these receptors: an adult with an advanced solid tumor such as melanoma, head and neck, liver or kidney cancer.

V usage is TRBV7-9 and J usage is TRBJ2-5; TRBD2 agrees at 7 bases. In germline, CDR1 is SEHNR, CDR2 FQNEAQ (reference sequence). Unmatched junction bases numbered 7, after V lost 5 bases and J lost 4 bases. The CDR3 consists of 14 residues. Written as DNA, the CDR3 is TGTGCCAGCAGCCGCGGGGAGGGTGGAGAGACCCAGTACTTC. Translated: CASSRGEGGETQYF.

This clone came up once. The chain joins TRBV27 to TRBJ2-7; possibly TRBD1 for D (6 bases). The length of the CDR3 is 14 residues. Between the trimmed V and J ends, which lost 2 bases and 2 bases, there was a span of 10 bases. Germline values: CDR1 MNHEY, CDR2 SMNVEV (reference sequence). CDR3 nucleotides: TGTGCCAGCAGTTTAAACAGGGACACCTACGAGCAGTACTTC. Amino acid sequence: CASSLNRDTYEQYF.

The chain is built from TRBV6-5 and TRBJ1-1; 8 nucleotides align to TRBD1. The V gene's germline CDR1 is MNHEY and CDR2 SVGAGI. With 8 bases clipped from V and 6 bases from J, the junction kept 2 bases outside the gene matches. This CDR3 has 11 residues. CDR3 DNA: TGTGCCAGCGGGACAGGCTCTGAAGCTTTCTTT. As protein: CASGTGSEAFF.

The CDR3 here is CASSPGTGGTEAFF. The CDR3, as DNA: TGCGCCAGCAGCCCAGGGACAGGGGGAACTGAAGCTTTCTTT. V and J are TRBV5-1 and TRBJ1-1; 11 bases map to TRBD1. The CDR3 has 14 amino acids. Germline V lookup: CDR1 SGHRS, CDR2 YFSETQ. V lost 4 bases to trimming and J lost 5 bases; unmatched junction nucleotides: 4.

This clone has a single count. The chain combines TRBV9 with TRBJ2-7; 9 bases are a match to TRBD2. The CDR3 consists of 15 residues. The junction had 10 bases not matched to a gene; V was cut back by 4 bases and J by 5 bases. Germline V CDR1 and CDR2: SGDLS, YYNGEE. This CDR3 reads CASSISGGPQHEQYF. In DNA, the CDR3 is TGTGCCAGCAGCATTAGCGGGGGACCCCAACACGAGCAGTACTTC.

The chain couples TRBV27 to TRBJ1-1; 7 bases align to TRBD1. The V gene end was trimmed by 7 bases and the J gene end by 1 base; junction bases not matched to a gene: 6. Per germline, CDR1 MNHEY and CDR2 SMNVEV (reference sequence). This CDR3 has 14 residues. The CDR3 DNA follows: TGTGCCAGCACCCCTCGACAGGGGAACACTGAAGCTTTCTTT. As protein: CASTPRQGNTEAFF.

V and J are TRBV5-3 and TRBJ2-7; 8 bases agree with TRBD2. TRBV5-3 has ORF status, its function being uncertain. There are 14 residues in the CDR3. V shed 8 bases, J shed 2 bases, and the junction held 9 bases outside the gene matches. The CDR3 DNA sequence: TGTGCCAGCATCCGAGCGGGAGACCCCTACGAGCAGTACTTC. Amino acids: CASIRAGDPYEQYF.

J is TRBJ1-1 and V is TRBV27, with D possibly TRBD1 on 6 matching bases. Deletions cut 2 bases from V and 12 bases from J, with 13 bases between. This CDR3 region has 12 residues. The germline CDR1 and CDR2 sequences are MNHEY and SMNVEV (reference sequence). The CDR3 nucleotides are TGTGCCAGCAGTTTAAGAGGGACAATTACTTTCTTT. As protein: CASSLRGTITFF.

The rearrangement uses TRBV30 and TRBJ2-3; 10 nucleotides line up with TRBD2. This CDR3 spans 15 amino acids. V lost 4 bases, J lost 2 bases, and 6 bases stayed unmatched. Germline CDR1 reads GTSNPN; CDR2 reads SVGIG (reference sequence). CDR3 in DNA: TGTGCCTGGAATAGCGGGGGGTCCTACACAGATACGCAGTATTTT. Translation: CAWNSGGSYTDTQYF.

The V gene is TRBV5-5, the J gene TRBJ2-5; D ambiguous. The CDR3 length is 14 residues. The germline gives CDR1 SGHKS, CDR2 YYEKEE (reference sequence). V was cut by 5 bases and J by 2 bases, with 13 bases left in between. CDR3: CASSLGARQETQYF. The CDR3 DNA is TGTGCCAGCAGTCTAGGTGCTAGACAAGAGACCCAGTACTTC.

The chain joins TRBV19 to TRBJ2-7; 11 nucleotides match TRBD2. V lost 4 bases to trimming and J lost 3 bases; unmatched junction nucleotides: 5. The CDR3 runs 15 residues. The germline V gene has CDR1 LNHDA and CDR2 SQIVND (reference sequence). CDR3: CASSNSGRAFYEQYF. In DNA, the CDR3 is TGTGCCAGTAGTAATAGCGGGAGGGCCTTCTACGAGCAGTACTTC.

The chain carries TRBV18 and TRBJ1-5, with 7 bases aligning to TRBD1. The junction had 11 bases not matched to a gene; V was cut back by 3 bases and J by 0 bases. Germline V lookup: CDR1 KGHSH, CDR2 LQKENI. The CDR3 runs 18 residues. The CDR3 nucleotides read TGTGCCAGCTCACCCCCCGGGACAGCCAGATATAGCAATCAGCCCCAGCATTTT. Translated: CASSPPGTARYSNQPQHF.

This chain uses TRBV28 with TRBJ1-5; maybe TRBD1 (5 bases). The CDR3 totals 15 residues. Per the germline V gene, CDR1 is MDHEN and CDR2 is SYDVKM. V was pared by 6 bases and J by 2 bases, with 14 bases between. The CDR3 DNA follows: TGTGCCAGCAGCCTAGTCCGGGGGGGCAATCAGCCCCAGCATTTT. Protein sequence: CASSLVRGGNQPQHF.

This clone appeared once. The V call is TRBV29-1, the J call TRBJ2-3, with D perhaps given as TRBD1 or TRBD2 (7 bases each). CDR3 length equals 14 residues. V dropped 3 bases and J dropped 2 bases, with 12 bases sitting between them. From germline, CDR1 is SQVTM and CDR2 ANQGSEA. CDR3 nucleotide sequence: TGCAGCGTTGACCAGGGGGGGGCCACAGATACGCAGTATTTT. It yields the protein CSVDQGGATDTQYF.

The chain combines TRBV7-9 with TRBJ1-1; D not certain. In germline, CDR1 is SEHNR, CDR2 FQNEAQ (reference sequence). The CDR3 loop spans 11 amino acids. The V end was cut by 1 base, the J end by 12 bases, with 9 bases between. This chain's CDR3 is CASSLGDATFF. CDR3 nucleotides: TGTGCCAGCAGCTTAGGGGATGCGACTTTCTTT. Complete variable domain (other parts from reference TRBV7-9 and TRBJ1-1): DTGVSQNPRHKITKRGQNVTFRCDPISEHNRLYWYRQTLGQGPEFLTYFQNEAQLEKSRLLSDRFSAERPKGSFSTLEIQRTEQGDSAMYLCASSLGDATFFGQGTRLTVV.

This sequence joins TRBV6-1 and TRBJ1-2, with D perhaps TRBD1 (6 bases). Trimming took 4 bases from V and 8 from J, leaving 11 bases between them. The length of the CDR3 is 12 residues. Germline assignment: CDR1 MNHNS and CDR2 SASEGT. The CDR3, as DNA: TGTGCCAGCAGTGTGGGGGCGGACGGCTACACCTTC. This codes for CASSVGADGYTF.

J is TRBJ1-1 and V is TRBV5-1; no clear D gene. The CDR3 contains 13 residues. V was cut by 4 bases and J by 1 base, with 8 bases left in between. Germline CDR1 and CDR2: SGHRS and YFSETQ. The CDR3, as DNA: TGCGCCAGCAGCCTGCTTCAGAACACTGAAGCTTTCTTT. As protein: CASSLLQNTEAFF. The variable domain in full, completed from reference TRBV5-1 and TRBJ1-1, reads KAGVTQTPRYLIKTRGQQVTLSCSPISGHRSVSWYQQTPGQGLQFLFEYFSETQRNKGNFPGRFSGRQFSNSRSEMNVSTLELGDSALYLCASSLLQNTEAFFGQGTRLTVV.

This chain joins TRBV19 and TRBJ2-7, with 7 bases that match TRBD2. Germline V gene lookup returns CDR1 LNHDA and CDR2 SQIVND (reference sequence). This CDR3 is 13 amino acids long. J gave up 2 bases and V 3 bases, and 1 base lay outside the gene matches. The CDR3 is CASSIAGAYEQYF. Written as DNA, the CDR3 is TGTGCCAGTAGTATTGCGGGAGCCTACGAGCAGTACTTC.

The chain has TRBV9 and TRBJ2-1, with 12 bases identical to TRBD1. Germline V gene lookup returns CDR1 SGDLS and CDR2 YYNGEE. Trimming cost V 1 base and J 7 bases; bases outside gene matches: 6. CDR3 length equals 16 residues. In nucleotides, the CDR3 is TGTGCCAGCAGCGTATCGGGACAGGGGGCGCATAATGAGCAGTTCTTC. This gives the protein CASSVSGQGAHNEQFF.

The chain employs TRBV2 and TRBJ2-1; D is perhaps TRBD1 (6 bases). This CDR3 has 14 residues. Trimming stripped 4 bases from V and 9 bases from J, with 16 bases between. Per germline, CDR1 SNHLY and CDR2 FYNNEI. DNA of the CDR3: TGTGCCAGCAGTGGGCAGGGGCCCTCCCCTGAGCAGTTCTTC. Protein: CASSGQGPSPEQFF.

This chain uses TRBV5-1 with TRBJ2-1, with D possibly being TRBD2 (6 bases). Germline CDR1 is SGHRS and CDR2 is YFSETQ. The V end was cut by 4 bases, the J end by 7 bases, with 15 bases between. This CDR3 comprises 14 residues. CDR3 bases: TGCGCCAGCAGCGTTTCCGGGACTTTAAATGAGCAGTTCTTC. Residues: CASSVSGTLNEQFF.

This chain links TRBV6-1 with TRBJ1-2; 7 nucleotides line up with TRBD1. The V gene end was trimmed by 6 bases and the J gene end by 8 bases; junction bases not matched to a gene: 9. From germline, CDR1 is MNHNS and CDR2 SASEGT. The CDR3 spans 13 residues. CDR3 amino acids: CASRFRDRGGYTF. The CDR3 region has the DNA TGTGCCAGCAGGTTCCGGGACAGAGGAGGCTACACCTTC.

This clone was detected once. The rearrangement links TRBV2 to TRBJ1-5; no definite D call. The CDR3 is 14 residues long. Germline loops: CDR1 SNHLY, CDR2 FYNNEI. The V and J ends lost 3 bases and 2 bases respectively, with 8 bases between them. The CDR3 spells CASSDSTGNQPQHF. The CDR3 DNA sequence: TGTGCCAGCAGTGATAGTACAGGCAATCAGCCCCAGCATTTT.

The chain recombines TRBV5-4 with TRBJ2-2; D may be TRBD1 (5 bases). The CDR3 is 16 residues long. Per germline, CDR1 SGHNT and CDR2 YYREEE (reference sequence). V lost 1 base and J 0 bases, leaving 10 bases between the germline ends. The CDR3 DNA is TGTGCCAGCAGCTTGTTTACAGGCGCGAACACCGGGGAGCTGTTTTTT. Translating it yields CASSLFTGANTGELFF.